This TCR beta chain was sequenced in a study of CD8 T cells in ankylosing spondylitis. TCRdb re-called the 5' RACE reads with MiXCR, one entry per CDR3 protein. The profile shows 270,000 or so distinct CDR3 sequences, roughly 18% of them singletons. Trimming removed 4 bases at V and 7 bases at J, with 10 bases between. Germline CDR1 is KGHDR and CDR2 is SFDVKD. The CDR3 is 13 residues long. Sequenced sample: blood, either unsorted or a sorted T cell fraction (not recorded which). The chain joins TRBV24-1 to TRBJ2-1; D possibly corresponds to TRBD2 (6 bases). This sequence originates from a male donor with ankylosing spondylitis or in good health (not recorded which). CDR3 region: CATSETAGNEQFF. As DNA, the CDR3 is TGTGCCACCAGTGAGACGGCGGGAAATGAGCAGTTCTTC.